The 12 T cell receptor beta chains given below trace back to one sample, sequenced in a study of shared clonotypes between healthy human individuals. TCRdb's table, derived via immunoSEQ multiplex PCR, lists solely in-frame clones and lacks some. The sample records 2 million to 2.5 million clones, approximately 96% being singletons. Sequencing input: naive CD4+ T cells sorted from blood. Subset of the sample: CD45RA+ positively selected. The receptor set was obtained from a man between 18 and 29 years old in good health.

V and J are TRBV7-8 and TRBJ2-7, with D maybe TRBD1 (6 bases). Trimming pared 2 bases from V and 2 bases from J, leaving 13 bases between. CDR3 size: 15 residues. Germline CDR1 SGHVS, CDR2 FQNEAQ. The CDR3 reads CASSLRLTGPYEQYF. The CDR3 DNA reads TGTGCCAGCAGCTTAAGGTTGACAGGTCCCTACGAGCAGTACTTC. The variable domain in full, with the rest retrieved from reference TRBV7-8 and TRBJ2-7, is GAGVSQSPRYKVAKRGQDVALRCDPISGHVSLFWYQQALGQGPEFLTYFQNEAQLDKSGLPSDRFFAERPEGSVSTLKIQRTQQEDSAVYLCASSLRLTGPYEQYFGPGTRLTVT.

The CDR3, as DNA: TGTGCCAGCAGTGATGGGGCGGCGCCCCTCCACTTT. Its translation: CASSDGAAPLHF. This chain joins TRBV2 and TRBJ1-6, with D tentatively TRBD1 (5 bases). This CDR3 is built from 12 residues. The germline CDR1 and CDR2 sequences are SNHLY and FYNNEI. Trimming pared 3 bases from V and 13 bases from J, leaving 10 bases between. Full variable domain (remainder filled in from reference TRBV2 and TRBJ1-6): EPEVTQTPSHQVTQMGQEVILRCVPISNHLYFYWYRQILGQKVEFLVSFYNNEISEKSEIFDDQFSVERPDGSNFTLKIRSTKLEDSAMYFCASSDGAAPLHFGNGTRLTVT.

Concerning this clone: This specimen includes other DNA sequences encoding the same CDR3. The chain carries TRBV5-1 and TRBJ2-5, with TRBD2 matching 8 bases. The CDR3 covers 14 residues. Trimming at V came to 6 bases and at J to 5 bases, leaving 9 bases not matched to a gene. Germline CDR1 reads SGHRS; CDR2 reads YFSETQ. DNA of the CDR3: TGCGCCAGCACCCCGGGAGGGCCGGGTGAGACCCAGTACTTC. This encodes CASTPGGPGETQYF.

This sequence joins TRBV11-2 and TRBJ2-7; D not resolved. Germline V CDR1 and CDR2: SGHAT, FQNNGV. With 0 bases removed from V and 1 base from J, the gap between germline ends came to 10 bases. This CDR3 region has 15 residues. The CDR3 protein is CASSLEPDGSYEQYF. Written as DNA, the CDR3 is TGTGCCAGCAGCTTAGAGCCAGACGGATCCTACGAGCAGTACTTC.

This clone was seen a handful of times. The chain couples TRBV2 to TRBJ1-6; 7 bases are shared with TRBD1. Losses at the gene ends were 5 bases for V and 9 bases for J; bases not matched to a gene: 7. The CDR3 extends over 14 amino acids. Germline CDR1 is SNHLY and CDR2 is FYNNEI. CDR3: CASSPTGVGSPLHF. The CDR3 nucleotides are TGTGCCAGCAGTCCCACAGGGGTGGGTTCACCCCTCCACTTT. The variable domain in full, completed from reference TRBV2 and TRBJ1-6, reads EPEVTQTPSHQVTQMGQEVILRCVPISNHLYFYWYRQILGQKVEFLVSFYNNEISEKSEIFDDQFSVERPDGSNFTLKIRSTKLEDSAMYFCASSPTGVGSPLHFGNGTRLTVT.

This clone was detected only a few times. The chain is built from TRBV5-5 and TRBJ1-6, with D possibly TRBD1 on 6 matching bases. Looked up from germline, CDR1 is SGHKS and CDR2 is YYEKEE (reference sequence). V was pared by 0 bases and J by 7 bases, with 11 bases between. The CDR3 runs 15 residues. CDR3 loop: CASSLAGERNSPLHF. The DNA of the CDR3 is TGTGCCAGCAGCTTGGCAGGGGAAAGGAATTCACCCCTCCACTTT.

This chain links TRBV10-3 with TRBJ2-5; 7 nucleotides line up with TRBD1. Germline loops: CDR1 ENHRY, CDR2 SYGVKD. V was clipped by 6 bases and J by 7 bases; unmatched bases: 8. CDR3 size: 13 residues. The CDR3 region is CAISERQGGTQYF. CDR3 sequence (DNA): TGTGCCATCAGCGAGCGACAGGGCGGGACCCAGTACTTC.

The V and J genes are TRBV15 and TRBJ2-6, with 9 bases fitting TRBD1. Germline-derived CDR1 and CDR2 are LNHNV and YYDKDF (reference sequence). The ends lost 0 bases at V and 4 bases at J; junction bases unmatched: 10. The CDR3 is made up of 19 amino acids. CDR3: CATSRDRGTGTGGANVLTF. The CDR3, as DNA: TGTGCCACCAGCAGAGATCGCGGGACAGGGACGGGCGGGGCCAACGTCCTGACTTTC.

The V and J genes are TRBV4-1 and TRBJ1-2; possible D gene TRBD1, 6 bases. Germline CDR1 is MGHRA and CDR2 is YSYEKL. The CDR3 loop spans 16 amino acids. Trimming shortened V by 0 bases and J by 1 base, and 12 bases separated the two germline ends. CDR3 loop: CASSQEITGNNYGYTF. CDR3 in DNA: TGCGCCAGCAGCCAAGAAATCACAGGGAATAACTATGGCTACACCTTC.

The chain couples TRBV7-9 to TRBJ1-1; D gene ambiguous. Looked up from germline, CDR1 is SEHNR and CDR2 is FQNEAQ (reference sequence). The V and J ends lost 1 base and 7 bases respectively, with 7 bases between them. The CDR3 spans 12 residues. The CDR3 DNA sequence: TGTGCCAGCAGCTTAGTCCAGATTGAAGCTTTCTTT. Its protein is CASSLVQIEAFF.

About this clone itself: The sample holds other DNA sequences that translate to the same CDR3. The J gene is TRBJ1-6, the V gene TRBV27; D gene unclear. The CDR3 extends over 12 amino acids. Trimming pared 3 bases from V and 6 bases from J, leaving 3 bases between. Germline values: CDR1 MNHEY, CDR2 SMNVEV (reference sequence). CDR3 nucleotide sequence: TGTGCCAGCAGTTTTGCTAATTCACCCCTCCACTTT. It codes for CASSFANSPLHF.

On this clone itself: This same CDR3 is encoded by further DNA sequences in the sample. The chain recombines TRBV27 with TRBJ2-6; unclear D gene. Trimming removed 6 bases at V and 0 bases at J, with 6 bases between. Germline V CDR1 and CDR2: MNHEY, SMNVEV (reference sequence). The CDR3 consists of 14 residues. CDR3 residues: CASSPNSGANVLTF. CDR3 DNA: TGTGCCAGCAGCCCTAACTCTGGGGCCAACGTCCTGACTTTC.